This TCR beta chain is from a study of vaccination and CD4 T cells after COVID-19. There are 14 residues in the CDR3. V dropped 7 bases and J dropped 0 bases, with 10 bases sitting between them. Germline values: CDR1 MRHNA, CDR2 SNTAGT. Scientists ran DNA taken from cultured CD4+ T cells through the Oncomine TCR Beta short-read assay for sequencing. TCRdb recomputed calls from the PCR reads with MiXCR, one row per CDR3 protein. The sample lists roughly 16,000 distinct CDR3 sequences; approximately 50% were seen once. Remarks on this clonotype: Its specificity is unknown. Lacking the conserved final phenylalanine or tryptophan, this CDR3 likely reflects a read error.

Treatment meaning: roughly nine-day PBMC culture with coronavirus spike peptide pools or control peptides (ViraFEST assay). The sequence was collected from a human donor who had recovered from COVID-19. Sequencing was carried out using CD4+ T cells from blood, cultured in vitro. The V gene is TRBV6-4, the J gene TRBJ1-5; possible D gene TRBD1, 5 bases. This CDR3 is CASTMTDSNQPQHL. The CDR3 nucleotides read TGTGCCAGCACCATGACAGATAGCAATCAGCCCCAGCATTTG.